The 5 T cell receptor beta chains below all came from one sample that was sequenced in a study of CD8 T cells in Susac syndrome. An input of about 0.5 to 1 ug of RNA was subjected to reverse transcription using random hexamers. One entry per CDR3 protein, called by TCRdb with MiXCR from the immunoSEQ multiplex PCR reads. The sample carries approximately 150,000 distinct CDR3 sequences, around 86% recorded once. The sequencing input was CD8+ T cells from PBMCs. The receptors come from a human donor with multiple sclerosis.

J is TRBJ1-1 and V is TRBV4-3; TRBD1 might be the D (5 bases). Trimming removed 0 bases at V and 4 bases at J, with 18 bases between. The CDR3 is made up of 17 amino acids. Germline V gene data show CDR1 as LGHNA and CDR2 as YSLEER. CDR3 residues: CASSQDNGGPWSTEAFF. CDR3 nucleotide sequence: TGCGCCAGCAGCCAAGATAATGGGGGACCTTGGAGCACTGAAGCTTTCTTT.

This clonotype was counted once. The chain has TRBV6-1 and TRBJ2-7; 15 nucleotides agree with TRBD2. After removal of 4 bases from V and 9 bases from J, the junction contained 7 bases not matched to a gene. The CDR3 length is 15 residues. Germline-derived CDR1 and CDR2 are MNHNS and SASEGT. The CDR3 sequence: CASSVPGLAGGPQYV. The DNA for the CDR3 is TGTGCCAGCAGTGTGCCGGGACTAGCGGGAGGACCGCAGTACGTC.

This chain uses TRBV28 with TRBJ2-7; 8 positions match TRBD1. Germline CDR1 MDHEN, CDR2 SYDVKM. With 8 bases clipped from V and 3 bases from J, the junction kept 15 bases outside the gene matches. CDR3 length: 16 residues. This CDR3 is CASGRGTGTGYYEQYF. DNA of the CDR3: TGTGCCAGCGGACGTGGCACCGGGACAGGTTACTACGAGCAGTACTTC.

The chain links TRBV20-1 to TRBJ2-2; D uncertain. Trimming took off 7 bases at V and 3 bases at J, with 9 bases between the two ends. The CDR3 spans 12 residues. Germline lookup yields CDR1 DFQATT and CDR2 SNEGSKA (reference sequence). CDR3 protein: CSVLVDTGELFF. CDR3 coding DNA: TGCAGTGTGTTAGTCGACACCGGGGAGCTGTTTTTT.

This clonotype was found once. V is TRBV5-1 and J is TRBJ2-3; 7 bases align to TRBD1. The CDR3 covers 13 residues. V dropped 6 bases and J dropped 3; count of bases not matched to a gene: 4. Germline CDR1 and CDR2: SGHRS and YFSETQ. The CDR3 DNA follows: TGCGCCAGCAAGACAGGGCGGACAGATACGCAGTATTTT. It is translated as CASKTGRTDTQYF.